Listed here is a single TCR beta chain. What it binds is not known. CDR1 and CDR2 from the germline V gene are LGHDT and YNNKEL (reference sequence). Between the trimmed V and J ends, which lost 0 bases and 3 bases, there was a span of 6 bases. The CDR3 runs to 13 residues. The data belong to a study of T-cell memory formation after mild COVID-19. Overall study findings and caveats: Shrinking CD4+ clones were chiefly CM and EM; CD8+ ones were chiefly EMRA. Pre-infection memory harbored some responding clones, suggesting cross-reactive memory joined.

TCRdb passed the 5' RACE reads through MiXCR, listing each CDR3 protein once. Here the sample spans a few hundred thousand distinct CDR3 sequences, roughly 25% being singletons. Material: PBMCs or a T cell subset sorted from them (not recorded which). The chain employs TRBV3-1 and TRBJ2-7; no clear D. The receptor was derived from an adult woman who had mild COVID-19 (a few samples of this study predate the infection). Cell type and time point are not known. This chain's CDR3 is CASSQDGRYEQYF. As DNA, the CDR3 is TGTGCCAGCAGCCAAGATGGGCGCTACGAGCAGTACTTC.